Each of the 10 T cell receptor beta chains below was sequenced from the same sample in a study of shared clonotypes between healthy human individuals. Produced via immunoSEQ multiplex PCR; TCRdb's table is partial and in-frame only. The repertoire holds about 2 million clones, with about 94% as singletons. As defined, naive CD8 cells were CD45RO-negative and positively selected for CCR7, with terminally differentiated effector memory CD45RA+ cells excluded. Sequences were obtained from naive CD8+ T cells sorted from blood. Receptors were obtained from a man aged 18 to 30 in good health.

Concerning this clone: Other DNA sequences in this specimen translate into the identical CDR3. V and J are TRBV4-3 and TRBJ2-7, with D possibly matching TRBD2 (5 bases). The V gene's germline CDR1 is LGHNA and CDR2 YSLEER. The CDR3 is 14 amino acids. V shed 0 bases and J shed 3 bases, with 9 bases lying between them. The CDR3 loop reads CASSQDLGDYEQYF. The DNA of the CDR3 is TGCGCCAGCAGCCAAGATCTGGGAGACTACGAGCAGTACTTC.

V gene TRBV4-1 combines with J gene TRBJ1-2; tentative D call: TRBD1 (6 bases). The CDR3 consists of 18 residues. Germline V CDR1 and CDR2: MGHRA, YSYEKL. Trimming took 4 bases from V and 0 from J, leaving 21 bases between them. DNA of the CDR3: TGCGCCAGCAGCCCTGTTTACCAAACGACAGGAGCTAACTATGGCTACACCTTC. The encoded protein is CASSPVYQTTGANYGYTF.

V and J are TRBV4-3 and TRBJ1-2, with D possibly matching TRBD1 (5 bases). The V end was cut by 0 bases, the J end by 4 bases, with 15 bases between. Germline assignment: CDR1 LGHNA and CDR2 YSLEER. The length of the CDR3 is 16 residues. CDR3 bases: TGCGCCAGCAGCCAAGAGGTCTCGGGGACGAGCTATGGCTACACCTTC. This encodes CASSQEVSGTSYGYTF.

The rearrangement links TRBV6-5 to TRBJ2-7; possibly TRBD2 for D (5 bases). Looked up from germline, CDR1 is MNHEY and CDR2 is SVGAGI. The V end was cut by 9 bases, the J end by 6 bases, with 15 bases between. The CDR3 contains 12 residues. CDR3 sequence (DNA): TGTGCCAGTCAAATACGGGGTGGCGAGCAGTACTTC. Translating it yields CASQIRGGEQYF.

V gene TRBV4-3 combines with J gene TRBJ2-5, with D perhaps given as TRBD1 or TRBD2 (5 bases each). Looked up from germline, CDR1 is LGHNA and CDR2 is YSLEER. The CDR3 extends over 14 amino acids. V lost 1 base, J lost 5 bases, and 11 bases lay in between. This chain's CDR3 is CASSQGGSRETQYF. CDR3 sequence (DNA): TGCGCCAGCAGCCAAGGGGGGTCCCGGGAGACCCAGTACTTC.

As DNA, the CDR3 is TGTGCCAGCAGCATAGGACTAGCGGGAGGAGGGCAAGAGACCCAGTACTTC. Its translation is CASSIGLAGGGQETQYF. The chain joins TRBV7-9 to TRBJ2-5; 14 bases fit TRBD2. The CDR3 sequence is 17 residues long. Per germline, CDR1 SEHNR and CDR2 FQNEAQ (reference sequence). V lost 5 bases, J lost 2 bases, and 7 bases stayed unmatched.

This clone was counted a single time. V and J are TRBV12-1 and TRBJ2-7; TRBD1, the D gene given by the table, was not confirmed from the DNA. TRBV12-1 is a pseudogene locus. The CDR3 has 16 amino acids. The DNA for the CDR3 is TGTGCCAGCAGCCCCCGATTCCTGGGCTACCCACACGAGCAGTACTTC. Its translation: CASSPRFLGYPHEQYF.

The chain is built from TRBV2 and TRBJ2-7; D gene uncertain. The germline CDR1 and CDR2 sequences are SNHLY and FYNNEI. CDR3 length equals 10 residues. Trimming stripped 2 bases from V and 6 bases from J, with 2 bases between. The CDR3 sequence: CASSESEQYF. DNA of the CDR3: TGTGCCAGCAGTGAAAGCGAGCAGTACTTC.

The genes are TRBV18 and TRBJ2-7; the match to TRBD1 covers 12 bases. J was trimmed by 5 bases and V by 2 bases; bases with no gene match: 7. The CDR3 runs 16 residues. Germline-derived CDR1 and CDR2 are KGHSH and LQKENI. The CDR3 is CASSPSPGQGADEQYF. In nucleotides, the CDR3 is TGTGCCAGCTCACCATCACCGGGACAGGGGGCGGACGAGCAGTACTTC.

The chain recombines TRBV28 with TRBJ2-7; D call uncertain. Trimming pared 4 bases from V and 3 bases from J, leaving 16 bases between. The CDR3 totals 15 residues. Looked up from germline, CDR1 is MDHEN and CDR2 is SYDVKM. DNA of the CDR3: TGTGCCAGCAGTTCCCATCTAAGGGAATTCTACGAGCAGTACTTC. This sequence encodes CASSSHLREFYEQYF.